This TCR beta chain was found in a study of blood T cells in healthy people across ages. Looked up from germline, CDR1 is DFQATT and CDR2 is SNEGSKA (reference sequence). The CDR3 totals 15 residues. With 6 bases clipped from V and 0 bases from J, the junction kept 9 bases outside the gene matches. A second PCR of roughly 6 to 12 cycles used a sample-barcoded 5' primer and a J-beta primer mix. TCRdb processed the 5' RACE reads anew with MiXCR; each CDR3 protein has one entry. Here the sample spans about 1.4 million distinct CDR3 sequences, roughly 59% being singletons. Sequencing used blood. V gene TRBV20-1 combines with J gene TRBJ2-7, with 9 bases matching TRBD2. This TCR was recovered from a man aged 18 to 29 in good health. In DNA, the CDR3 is TGCAGTGCCGCGGGGCTAGCGGGGCTCTCCTACGAGCAGTACTTC. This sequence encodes CSAAGLAGLSYEQYF.